Presented here are 20 T cell receptor beta chains from one specimen sequenced in a study of cytomegalovirus exposure and HLA in healthy donors. It was with 60 Vbeta and 13 Jbeta primers that the PCR ran. TCRdb's table, derived via immunoSEQ multiplex PCR, lists solely in-frame clones and lacks some. The repertoire holds over 150,000 clones, with roughly 80% as singletons. The sample consisted of PBMCs. These receptors originate from a man younger than 40 in good health and CMV-seronegative.

The chain couples TRBV10-3 to TRBJ1-2, with 7 positions matching TRBD1. CDR3 size: 14 residues. The V gene end was trimmed by 7 bases and the J gene end by 3 bases; junction bases not matched to a gene: 8. Germline-derived CDR1 and CDR2 are ENHRY and SYGVKD. This chain's CDR3 is CAINFDQGDYGYTF. The CDR3 bases are TGTGCCATCAATTTTGACCAGGGGGACTATGGCTACACCTTC.

The rearrangement joins TRBV5-1 to TRBJ2-2; D remains unclear. In germline, CDR1 is SGHRS, CDR2 YFSETQ. The CDR3 runs to 12 residues. Trimming stripped 0 bases from V and 7 bases from J, with 4 bases between. The DNA of the CDR3 is TGCGCCAGCAGCTTGGTATACGGGGAGCTGTTTTTT. This encodes CASSLVYGELFF.

The chain has TRBV5-1 and TRBJ1-4; maybe TRBD1 (5 bases). V lost 5 bases and J 7 bases, leaving 15 bases between the germline ends. The CDR3 has 14 amino acids. CDR1 SGHRS and CDR2 YFSETQ come from the germline V gene. CDR3 region: CASSFRDIGEKLFF. The DNA for the CDR3 is TGCGCCAGCAGTTTCAGGGATATAGGTGAAAAACTGTTTTTT. Complete variable domain (other parts from reference TRBV5-1 and TRBJ1-4): KAGVTQTPRYLIKTRGQQVTLSCSPISGHRSVSWYQQTPGQGLQFLFEYFSETQRNKGNFPGRFSGRQFSNSRSEMNVSTLELGDSALYLCASSFRDIGEKLFFGSGTQLSVL.

This clone was seen only a few times. The chain combines TRBV21-1 with TRBJ1-5; TRBD1 was called by the table and not checked on the DNA. TRBV21-1 is a pseudogene locus. The CDR3 extends over 19 amino acids. The CDR3 sequence is CASSEKCDSRVCGNQPQHF. CDR3 nucleotide sequence: TGTGCCAGCAGCGAAAAATGTGACAGCCGCGTTTGTGGCAATCAGCCCCAGCATTTT.

The chain recombines TRBV15 with TRBJ1-1; D not certain. CDR1 LNHNV and CDR2 YYDKDF come from the germline V gene (reference sequence). Trimming cost V 5 bases and J 2 bases, with 12 bases left between them. The CDR3 runs 14 residues. The CDR3 here is CATSSSGENTEAFF. CDR3 nucleotide sequence: TGTGCCACCAGCTCCTCCGGGGAAAACACTGAAGCTTTCTTT.

The J gene is TRBJ2-1, the V gene TRBV19, with 7 bases lining up with TRBD2. Germline-derived CDR1 and CDR2 are LNHDA and SQIVND (reference sequence). The length of the CDR3 is 15 residues. V lost 4 bases, J lost 7 bases, and 10 bases stayed unmatched. CDR3 region: CASSTRTSIWNEQFF. Here the CDR3 DNA reads TGTGCCAGTAGTACGCGGACTAGTATTTGGAATGAGCAGTTCTTC.

The chain has TRBV25-1 and TRBJ1-3, with D tentatively TRBD1 (5 bases). This CDR3 has 15 residues. Germline CDR1 MGHDK, CDR2 SYGVNS. Trimming removed 0 bases at V and 0 bases at J, with 6 bases between. CDR3 residues: CASSEYGGSGNTIYF. The CDR3, as DNA: TGTGCCAGCAGTGAATACGGGGGCTCTGGAAACACCATATATTTT.

CDR3 loop: CASSEDWGDRRPQHF. As DNA, the CDR3 is TGTGCCAGCAGTGAAGATTGGGGAGACCGCAGGCCCCAGCATTTT. The chain couples TRBV2 to TRBJ1-5; D unresolved. Germline-derived CDR1 and CDR2 are SNHLY and FYNNEI. The V and J ends lost 1 base and 9 bases respectively, with 16 bases between them. The CDR3 is 15 residues long.

The chain couples TRBV9 to TRBJ2-3, with D possibly matching TRBD2 (7 bases). V gave up 0 bases and J gave up 4 bases, with 15 bases separating them. CDR3 length equals 16 residues. The V gene's germline CDR1 is SGDLS and CDR2 YYNGEE. CDR3 bases: TGTGCCAGCAGCGTAGGAGGGGGAGGGGGGGCAGATACGCAGTATTTT. It is translated as CASSVGGGGGADTQYF.

As DNA, the CDR3 is TGTGCCAGTAGTATAGATCAGGGGCAAGACACAGATACGCAGTATTTT. Translated: CASSIDQGQDTDTQYF. This chain joins TRBV19 and TRBJ2-3, with D maybe TRBD1 (6 bases). Trimming left V 0 bases short and J 2 bases short, with 12 bases between. The CDR3 contains 16 residues. Germline assignment: CDR1 LNHDA and CDR2 SQIVND (reference sequence). Combining the CDR3 with reference TRBV19 and TRBJ2-3 gives the whole variable domain DGGITQSPKYLFRKEGQNVTLSCEQNLNHDAMYWYRQDPGQGLRLIYYSQIVNDFQKGDIAEGYSVSREKKESFPLTVTSAQKNPTAFYLCASSIDQGQDTDTQYFGPGTRLTVL.

The chain carries TRBV9 and TRBJ1-1; D unclear. CDR1 and CDR2 from the germline V gene are SGDLS and YYNGEE. The CDR3 totals 13 residues. V lost 4 bases and J 0 bases, leaving 7 bases between the germline ends. The CDR3 nucleotides read TGTGCCAGCAGCTTAACAATGAACACTGAAGCTTTCTTT. Encoded protein: CASSLTMNTEAFF.

This clone was picked up one time. The chain has TRBV19 and TRBJ1-1, with 7 bases that match TRBD1. Germline trimming cut 5 bases from V and 0 bases from J; bases unmatched to any gene: 3. The CDR3 is 14 amino acids. Germline CDR1 LNHDA, CDR2 SQIVND (reference sequence). DNA for the CDR3: TGTGCCAGTAGTTGGGGACAGCTGAACACTGAAGCTTTCTTT. As protein: CASSWGQLNTEAFF. The whole variable domain, remainder taken from reference TRBV19 and TRBJ1-1, is DGGITQSPKYLFRKEGQNVTLSCEQNLNHDAMYWYRQDPGQGLRLIYYSQIVNDFQKGDIAEGYSVSREKKESFPLTVTSAQKNPTAFYLCASSWGQLNTEAFFGQGTRLTVV.

This sequence joins TRBV6-1 and TRBJ2-7; D is undetermined. The CDR3 sequence is 11 residues long. The V gene lost 7 bases and the J gene lost 5 bases, with 9 bases spanning the gap. Germline V lookup: CDR1 MNHNS, CDR2 SASEGT. CDR3 residues: CASMAVHEQYF. CDR3 DNA: TGTGCCAGCATGGCGGTCCACGAGCAGTACTTC.

The gene calls are TRBV9 and TRBJ2-3; 8 nucleotides agree with TRBD1. Germline-derived CDR1 and CDR2 are SGDLS and YYNGEE. CDR3 length equals 17 residues. V gave up 6 bases and J gave up 5 bases; unmatched junction bases: 17. In nucleotides, the CDR3 is TGTGCCAGCAACCCCGCAGGGGCAGGGGGCGGAATAGATACGCAGTATTTT. It is translated as CASNPAGAGGGIDTQYF. Filled out from reference TRBV9 and TRBJ2-3, the complete variable domain reads DSGVTQTPKHLITATGQRVTLRCSPRSGDLSVYWYQQSLDQGLQFLIQYYNGEERAKGNILERFSAQQFPDLHSELNLSSLELGDSALYFCASNPAGAGGGIDTQYFGPGTRLTVL.

This clone occurred a few times. The rearrangement joins TRBV7-2 to TRBJ1-5, with D uncertain. V lost 2 bases and J lost 2, with 10 bases in between. Germline V gives CDR1 SGHTA, CDR2 FQGNSA. The CDR3 is made up of 15 amino acids. The CDR3 reads CASSLYWRGNQPQHF. Written as DNA, the CDR3 is TGTGCCAGCAGCTTATATTGGCGGGGCAATCAGCCCCAGCATTTT.

The CDR3 DNA sequence: TGTGCCAGCAGTGAAGGACGGGGACTATTTCCAGGTCAGCCCCAGCATTTT. Protein product: CASSEGRGLFPGQPQHF. The rearrangement links TRBV6-1 to TRBJ1-5; D perhaps matches TRBD1 (5 bases). Germline V gene data show CDR1 as MNHNS and CDR2 as SASEGT. V was clipped by 1 base and J by 6 bases, with 19 bases between them. This CDR3 contains 17 residues.

This sequence joins TRBV19 and TRBJ1-3; 8 nucleotides match TRBD1. Trimming removed 5 bases from V and 2 bases from J; junction bases left unmatched: 11. Germline V gives CDR1 LNHDA, CDR2 SQIVND (reference sequence). The CDR3 loop spans 17 amino acids. The CDR3 nucleotides are TGTGCCAGTAGTCTTCCCGGGACAGGTACTACTGGAAACACCATATATTTT. Its protein is CASSLPGTGTTGNTIYF. The complete variable domain, with remaining parts taken from reference TRBV19 and TRBJ1-3, reads DGGITQSPKYLFRKEGQNVTLSCEQNLNHDAMYWYRQDPGQGLRLIYYSQIVNDFQKGDIAEGYSVSREKKESFPLTVTSAQKNPTAFYLCASSLPGTGTTGNTIYFGEGSWLTVV.

The J gene is TRBJ1-1, the V gene TRBV29-1, with 9 bases fitting TRBD1. This CDR3 spans 13 amino acids. V was clipped by 7 bases and J by 1 base; unmatched bases: 4. Looked up from germline, CDR1 is SQVTM and CDR2 is ANQGSEA. In nucleotides, the CDR3 is TGCAGCGGCGCGGGACAGGGGAACACTGAAGCTTTCTTT. This gives the protein CSGAGQGNTEAFF. Drawing the rest from reference TRBV29-1 and TRBJ1-1, the complete variable domain is SAVISQKPSRDICQRGTSLTIQCQVDSQVTMMFWYRQQPGQSLTLIATANQGSEATYESGFVIDKFPISRPNLTFSTLTVSNMSPEDSSIYLCSGAGQGNTEAFFGQGTRLTVV.

This clone was detected a few times. This chain joins TRBV29-1 and TRBJ1-1, with 10 bases lining up with TRBD1. The trim removed 5 bases at V and 1 base at J, leaving 1 base unmatched. From germline, CDR1 is SQVTM and CDR2 ANQGSEA. This CDR3 spans 13 amino acids. Here the CDR3 reads CSVRDRGNTEAFF. CDR3 nucleotide sequence: TGCAGCGTTCGGGACAGGGGGAACACTGAAGCTTTCTTT.

The V gene is TRBV30, the J gene TRBJ1-1, with 7 bases identical to TRBD1. V trimming: 4 bases; J trimming: 10 bases; junction bases outside the gene matches: 9. Germline V lookup: CDR1 GTSNPN, CDR2 SVGIG (reference sequence). There are 12 residues in the CDR3. The CDR3 bases are TGTGCCTGGACTGTAAGGGACAGTCTAGCTTTCTTT. Protein product: CAWTVRDSLAFF.